Below, one T cell receptor beta chain is given with its context. Its antigen is as yet unknown. This sample is drawn from a study of cytomegalovirus exposure and HLA in healthy donors. The study's findings and limits: The productive fraction for most TCR beta V segments was about 87% or about 30% in an earlier analysis. Using a false discovery rate of 0.05, a later analysis showed that approximately 18,000 TCR beta sequences were associated with HLA alleles.

V lost 2 bases to trimming and J lost 6 bases; unmatched junction nucleotides: 5. This CDR3 has 15 amino acids. Germline values: CDR1 SNHLY, CDR2 FYNNEI. The PCR contained 60 Vbeta and 13 Jbeta primers. Generated by immunoSEQ multiplex PCR, the TCRdb table keeps only in-frame clones and is missing some. Of tens of thousands of clones listed, over 75% are singletons. Sequencing was done on a sample of PBMCs. This clonotype was obtained from a girl aged 2-9 years in good health and CMV-seropositive. This chain links TRBV2 with TRBJ2-3; 10 bases line up with TRBD2. The CDR3 region has the DNA TGTGCCAGCAGTGAATTAGCGGGAGGCGTGGATACGCAGTATTTT. It specifies CASSELAGGVDTQYF.